Here is one TCR beta chain with its context. What it binds is unknown. Germline V gene sequence: CDR1 MGHRA, CDR2 YSYEKL. The CDR3 covers 16 residues. The V and J ends lost 1 base and 6 bases, in that order; junction bases with no gene match: 5. These data belong to a study of shared clonotypes between healthy human individuals. Study findings and constraints: The sharing of 4% to 5.5% of naive CD4 clonotypes was seen across a handful of donors. Genetic and exposure-history diversity was limited by the few donors. In this cohort, only blood was sampled, and tissue repertoires likely differ.

The protocol was immunoSEQ multiplex PCR, while the TCRdb copy is restricted to in-frame clones and leaves out a portion. The sample holds more than 900,000 clones; more than 75% are singletons and the top ten take roughly 0.61%. Nashville, Tennessee was home to all donors, who were Caucasian adults. This receptor was obtained from a man between 18 and 35 years old in good health. Some clones in this sample may be carry-over from other donors' samples. Sequencing used memory CD4+ T cells from PBMCs. Documented subset: CD45RA-negative fraction. The chain has TRBV4-1 and TRBJ2-1, with 11 bases that match TRBD2. The CDR3 loop reads CASSQGSGTSGNEQFF. The CDR3 bases are TGCGCCAGCAGCCAAGGGTCCGGGACTAGCGGCAATGAGCAGTTCTTC.